This T cell receptor (beta chain) was documented in a study of patients and donors after allogeneic stem cell transplantation (dated by TCRdb to 2019 to 2021). CDR1 and CDR2 are read off the germline V gene as LGHNA and YSLEER. Ends trimmed: V by 1 base, J by 0 bases; bases unmatched to a gene: 9. There are 17 amino acids in the CDR3, from cysteine to phenylalanine inclusive. Only the CDR3 portion is preserved as DNA: 51 bases, with reading frame beginning at the first base. This clonotype was seen many times. The specificity of this receptor is unknown. Base qualities were left out, and no much larger clone turns up one base away. Library method: RT-PCR. TCRdb shows the sequencer as NextSeq 550. TCRdb reran the public reads through fastp at Q25 and MiXCR, keeping productive beta chains. Rows are combined by CDR3 protein, so each entry shows the most common genes and DNA. This sample gives 200,000 to 250,000 distinct CDR3 sequences in total; roughly 15% of them show up just once. Under 14% of the sample is in the top ten clones.

Source material: blood, either unsorted or a sorted T cell fraction (not recorded which). The receptor chain draws on TRBV4-3 and TRBJ2-7, with 7 central nucleotides matching TRBD1. The sequence was collected from a human donor who was either an allogeneic HSCT recipient or a stem cell or donor lymphocyte infusion donor (not recorded which). It is not recorded whose cells these are; they may come from a transplant donor. Read as DNA, the sequence is TGCGCCAGCAGCCAAGGAAACCGGGACAGCCTCTCCTACGAGCAGTACTTC. Its protein reads: CASSQGNRDSLSYEQYF.